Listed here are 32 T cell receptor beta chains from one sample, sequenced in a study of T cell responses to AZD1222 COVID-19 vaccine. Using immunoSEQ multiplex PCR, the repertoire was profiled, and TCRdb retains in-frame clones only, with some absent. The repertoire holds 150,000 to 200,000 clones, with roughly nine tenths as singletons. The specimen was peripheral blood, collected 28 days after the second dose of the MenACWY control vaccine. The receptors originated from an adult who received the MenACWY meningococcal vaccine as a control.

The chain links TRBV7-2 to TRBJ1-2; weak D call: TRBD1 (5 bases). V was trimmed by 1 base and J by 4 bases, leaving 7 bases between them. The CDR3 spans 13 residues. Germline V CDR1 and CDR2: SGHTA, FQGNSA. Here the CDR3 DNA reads TGTGCCAGCAGCTTAGAAGACAGCTATGGCTACACCTTC. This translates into CASSLEDSYGYTF.

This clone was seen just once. The DNA of the CDR3 is TGTGCCAGCAGCTTAGGGACAGGGTTAAATTTGGAGACCCAGTACTTC. This gives the protein CASSLGTGLNLETQYF. V is TRBV7-2 and J is TRBJ2-5; 8 positions match TRBD1. The V segment lost 1 base and the J segment 5 bases; nucleotides outside the gene matches: 9. The germline V gene encodes CDR1 SGHTA and CDR2 FQGNSA. This CDR3 spans 16 amino acids. Drawing the rest from reference TRBV7-2 and TRBJ2-5, the complete variable domain is GAGVSQSPSNKVTEKGKDVELRCDPISGHTALYWYRQSLGQGLEFLIYFQGNSAPDKSGLPSDRFSAERTGGSVSTLTIQRTQQEDSAVYLCASSLGTGLNLETQYFGPGTRLLVL.

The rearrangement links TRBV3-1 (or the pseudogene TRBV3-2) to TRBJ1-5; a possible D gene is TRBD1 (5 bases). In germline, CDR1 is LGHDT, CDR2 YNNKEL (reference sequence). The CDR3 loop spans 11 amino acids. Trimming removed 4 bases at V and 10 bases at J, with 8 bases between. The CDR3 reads CASSPRDPQHF. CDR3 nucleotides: TGTGCCAGCAGCCCCCGGGACCCCCAGCATTTT.

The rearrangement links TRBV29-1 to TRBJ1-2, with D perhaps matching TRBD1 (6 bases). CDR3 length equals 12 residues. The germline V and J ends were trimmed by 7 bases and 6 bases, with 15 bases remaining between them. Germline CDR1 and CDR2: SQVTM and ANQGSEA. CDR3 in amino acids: CSAETGLDGYTF. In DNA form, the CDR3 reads TGCAGCGCGGAAACAGGGTTGGATGGCTACACCTTC.

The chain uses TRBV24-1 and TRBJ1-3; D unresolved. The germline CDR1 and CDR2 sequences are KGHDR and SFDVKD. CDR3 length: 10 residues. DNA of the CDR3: TGTGCAAGGAGGTCGATCACCATATATTTT. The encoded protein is CARRSITIYF.

The CDR3 DNA is TGTGCTAGTGGTTTGGCAGACTCTGGCTACACCTTC. Its protein is CASGLADSGYTF. The chain couples TRBV12-5 to TRBJ1-2; D is unclear. CDR3 length: 12 residues. V lost 1 base to trimming and J lost 7 bases, with 7 bases between them. CDR1 is LGHNT and CDR2 is FRNRAP in the germline V gene.

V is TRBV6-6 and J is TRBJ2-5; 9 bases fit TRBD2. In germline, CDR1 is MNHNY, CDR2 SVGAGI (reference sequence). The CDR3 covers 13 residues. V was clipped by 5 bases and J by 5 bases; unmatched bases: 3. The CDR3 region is CASSPSGIETQYF. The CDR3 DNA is TGTGCCAGCAGTCCTAGCGGGATTGAGACCCAGTACTTC.

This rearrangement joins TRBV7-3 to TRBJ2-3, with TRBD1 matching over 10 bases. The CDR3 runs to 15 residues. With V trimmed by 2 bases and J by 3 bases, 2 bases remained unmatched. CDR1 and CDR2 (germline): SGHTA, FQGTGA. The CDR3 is CASSLGGQGTDTQYF. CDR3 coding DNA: TGTGCCAGCAGCTTAGGGGGACAGGGGACAGATACGCAGTATTTT.

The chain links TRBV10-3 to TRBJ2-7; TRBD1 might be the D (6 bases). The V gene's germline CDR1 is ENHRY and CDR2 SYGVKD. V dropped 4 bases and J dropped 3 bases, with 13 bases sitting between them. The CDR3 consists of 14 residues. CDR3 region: CAISGGQSDYEQYF. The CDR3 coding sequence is TGTGCCATCAGTGGTGGACAGTCGGACTACGAGCAGTACTTC.

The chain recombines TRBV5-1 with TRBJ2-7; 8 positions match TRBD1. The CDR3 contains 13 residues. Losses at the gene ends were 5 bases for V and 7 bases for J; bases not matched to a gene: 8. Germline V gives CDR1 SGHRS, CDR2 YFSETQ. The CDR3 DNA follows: TGCGCCAGCAGTCGGCAGGGGGCAGGGGAGCAGTACTTC. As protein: CASSRQGAGEQYF. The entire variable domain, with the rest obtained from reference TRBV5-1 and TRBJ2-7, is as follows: KAGVTQTPRYLIKTRGQQVTLSCSPISGHRSVSWYQQTPGQGLQFLFEYFSETQRNKGNFPGRFSGRQFSNSRSEMNVSTLELGDSALYLCASSRQGAGEQYFGPGTRLTVT.

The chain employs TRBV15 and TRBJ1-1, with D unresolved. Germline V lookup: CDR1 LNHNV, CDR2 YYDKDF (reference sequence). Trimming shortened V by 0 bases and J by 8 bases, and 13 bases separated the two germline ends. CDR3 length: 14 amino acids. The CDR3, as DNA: TGTGCCACCAGCAGAGATAGATACGGGGAAGAAGCTTTCTTT. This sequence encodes CATSRDRYGEEAFF.

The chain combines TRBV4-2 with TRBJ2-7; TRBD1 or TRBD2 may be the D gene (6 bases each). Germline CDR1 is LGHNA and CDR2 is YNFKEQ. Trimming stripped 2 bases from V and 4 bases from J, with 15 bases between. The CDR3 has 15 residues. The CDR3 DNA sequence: TGTGCCAGCAGCCAACCTCAGGGGACTCGTTACGAGCAGTACTTC. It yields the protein CASSQPQGTRYEQYF.

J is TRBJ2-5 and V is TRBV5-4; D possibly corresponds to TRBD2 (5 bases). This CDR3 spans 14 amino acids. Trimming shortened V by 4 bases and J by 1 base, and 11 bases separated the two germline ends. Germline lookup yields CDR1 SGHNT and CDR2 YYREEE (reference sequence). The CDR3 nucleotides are TGTGCCAGCAGCCGGGATCTAGCCCAAGAGACCCAGTACTTC. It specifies CASSRDLAQETQYF.

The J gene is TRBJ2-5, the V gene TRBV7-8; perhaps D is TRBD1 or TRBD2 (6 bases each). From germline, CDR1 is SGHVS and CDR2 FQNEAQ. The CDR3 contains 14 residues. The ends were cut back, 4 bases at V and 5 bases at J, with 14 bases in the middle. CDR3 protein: CASSSLGGLETQYF. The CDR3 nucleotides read TGTGCCAGCAGCTCTCTAGGGGGGCTGGAGACCCAGTACTTC.

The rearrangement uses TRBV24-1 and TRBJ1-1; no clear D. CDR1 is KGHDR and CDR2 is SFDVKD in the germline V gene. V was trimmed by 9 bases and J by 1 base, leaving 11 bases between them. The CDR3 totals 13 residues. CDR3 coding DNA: TGTGCCACCGCGGCAGTGGGGAACACTGAAGCTTTCTTT. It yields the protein CATAAVGNTEAFF.

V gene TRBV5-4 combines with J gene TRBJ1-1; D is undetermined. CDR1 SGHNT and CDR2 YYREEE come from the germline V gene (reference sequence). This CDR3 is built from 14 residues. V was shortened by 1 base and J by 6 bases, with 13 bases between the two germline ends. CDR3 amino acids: CASSLYGPVPEAFF. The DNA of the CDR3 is TGTGCCAGCAGCTTGTACGGACCGGTTCCTGAAGCTTTCTTT.

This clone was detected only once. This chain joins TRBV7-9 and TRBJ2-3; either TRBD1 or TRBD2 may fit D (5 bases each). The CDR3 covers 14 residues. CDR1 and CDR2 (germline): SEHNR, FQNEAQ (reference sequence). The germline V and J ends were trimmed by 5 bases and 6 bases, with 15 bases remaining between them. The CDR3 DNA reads TGTGCCAGCAGCCCGACAGTTAGGGACGATACGCAGTATTTT. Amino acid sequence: CASSPTVRDDTQYF.

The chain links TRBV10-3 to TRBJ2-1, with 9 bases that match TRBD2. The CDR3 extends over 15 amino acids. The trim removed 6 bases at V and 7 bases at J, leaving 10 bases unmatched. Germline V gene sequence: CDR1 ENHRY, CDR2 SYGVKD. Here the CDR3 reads CAIRGDSGRGNEQFF. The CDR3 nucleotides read TGTGCCATCAGGGGAGATAGCGGGAGAGGGAATGAGCAGTTCTTC.

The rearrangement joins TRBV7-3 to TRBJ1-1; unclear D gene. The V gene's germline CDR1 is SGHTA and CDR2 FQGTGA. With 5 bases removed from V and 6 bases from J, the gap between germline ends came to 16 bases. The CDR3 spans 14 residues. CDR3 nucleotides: TGTGCCAGCAGCCCCCTTGGAGGCGCGGCTGAAGCTTTCTTT. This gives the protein CASSPLGGAAEAFF.

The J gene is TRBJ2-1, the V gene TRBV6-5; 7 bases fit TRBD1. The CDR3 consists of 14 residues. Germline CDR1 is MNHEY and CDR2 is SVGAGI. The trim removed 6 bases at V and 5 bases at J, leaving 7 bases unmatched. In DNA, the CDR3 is TGTGCCAGCAGGATAGCCGGGACAGACAATGAGCAGTTCTTC. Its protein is CASRIAGTDNEQFF.

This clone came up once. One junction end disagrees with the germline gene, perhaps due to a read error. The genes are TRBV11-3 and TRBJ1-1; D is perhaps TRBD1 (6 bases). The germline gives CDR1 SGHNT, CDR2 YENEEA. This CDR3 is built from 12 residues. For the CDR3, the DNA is TGTGCGAGCAGAGGGGGTCGAAGGCCCGCTTTCTTT. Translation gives CASRGGRRPAFF.

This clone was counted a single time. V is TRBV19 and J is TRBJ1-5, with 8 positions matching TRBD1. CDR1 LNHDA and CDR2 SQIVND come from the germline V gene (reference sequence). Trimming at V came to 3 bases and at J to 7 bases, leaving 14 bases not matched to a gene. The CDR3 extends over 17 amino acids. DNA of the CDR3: TGTGCCAGTAGTATTCTGGCAGGGGGCTTGGTTGAACAGCCCCAGCATTTT. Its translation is CASSILAGGLVEQPQHF.

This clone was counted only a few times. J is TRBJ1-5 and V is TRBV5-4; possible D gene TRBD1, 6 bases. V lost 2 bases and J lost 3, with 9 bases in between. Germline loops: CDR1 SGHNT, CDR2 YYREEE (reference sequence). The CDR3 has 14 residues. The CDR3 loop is CASSLQGYNQPQHF. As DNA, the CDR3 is TGTGCCAGCAGCTTACAGGGATACAATCAGCCCCAGCATTTT. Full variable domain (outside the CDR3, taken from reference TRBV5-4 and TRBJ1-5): ETGVTQSPTHLIKTRGQQVTLRCSSQSGHNTVSWYQQALGQGPQFIFQYYREEENGRGNFPPRFSGLQFPNYSSELNVNALELDDSALYLCASSLQGYNQPQHFGDGTRLSIL.

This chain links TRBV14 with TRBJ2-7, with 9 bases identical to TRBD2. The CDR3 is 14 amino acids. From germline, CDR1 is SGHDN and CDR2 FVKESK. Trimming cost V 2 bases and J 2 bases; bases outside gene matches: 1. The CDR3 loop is CASSQLAGAYEQYF. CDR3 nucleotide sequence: TGTGCCAGCAGCCAATTAGCGGGAGCCTACGAGCAGTACTTC.

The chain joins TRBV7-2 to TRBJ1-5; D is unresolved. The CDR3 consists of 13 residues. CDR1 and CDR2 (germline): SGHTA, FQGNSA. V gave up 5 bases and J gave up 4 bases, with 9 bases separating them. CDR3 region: CASSPQLNQPQHF. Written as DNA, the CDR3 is TGTGCCAGCAGCCCTCAGCTGAATCAGCCCCAGCATTTT.

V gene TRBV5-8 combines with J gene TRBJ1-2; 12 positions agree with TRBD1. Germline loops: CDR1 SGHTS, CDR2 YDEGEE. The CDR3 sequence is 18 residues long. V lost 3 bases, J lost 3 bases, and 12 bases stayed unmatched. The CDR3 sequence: CASSSEGDRGRRDYGYTF. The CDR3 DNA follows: TGTGCCAGCAGCTCAGAAGGGGACAGGGGGCGCCGCGACTATGGCTACACCTTC.

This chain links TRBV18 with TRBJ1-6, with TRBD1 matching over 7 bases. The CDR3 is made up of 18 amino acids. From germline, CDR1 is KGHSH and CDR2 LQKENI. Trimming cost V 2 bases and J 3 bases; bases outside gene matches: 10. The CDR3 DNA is TGTGCCAGCTCACCAGTTGTCCAGGGGGAATACTATAATTCACCCCTCCACTTT. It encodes CASSPVVQGEYYNSPLHF. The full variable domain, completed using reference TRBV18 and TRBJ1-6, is NAGVMQNPRHLVRRRGQEARLRCSPMKGHSHVYWYRQLPEEGLKFMVYLQKENIIDESGMPKERFSAEFPKEGPSILRIQQVVRGDSAAYFCASSPVVQGEYYNSPLHFGNGTRLTVT.

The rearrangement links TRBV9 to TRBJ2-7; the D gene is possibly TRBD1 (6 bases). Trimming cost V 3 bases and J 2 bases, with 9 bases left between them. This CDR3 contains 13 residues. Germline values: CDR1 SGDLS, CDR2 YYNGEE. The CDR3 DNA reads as TGTGCCAGCAGCGGGACAGCCCCCTACGAGCAGTACTTC. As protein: CASSGTAPYEQYF.

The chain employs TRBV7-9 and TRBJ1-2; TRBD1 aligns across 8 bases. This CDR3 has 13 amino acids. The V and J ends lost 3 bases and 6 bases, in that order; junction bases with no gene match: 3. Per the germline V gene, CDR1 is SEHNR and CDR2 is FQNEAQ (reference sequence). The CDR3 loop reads CASSFQGANGYTF. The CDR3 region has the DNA TGTGCCAGCAGCTTCCAGGGGGCGAATGGCTACACCTTC.

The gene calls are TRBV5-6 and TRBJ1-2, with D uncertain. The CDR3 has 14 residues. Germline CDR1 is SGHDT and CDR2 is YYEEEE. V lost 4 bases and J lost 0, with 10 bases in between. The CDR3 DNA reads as TGTGCCAGCAGCCCGGTCGGATCTAACTATGGCTACACCTTC. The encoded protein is CASSPVGSNYGYTF.

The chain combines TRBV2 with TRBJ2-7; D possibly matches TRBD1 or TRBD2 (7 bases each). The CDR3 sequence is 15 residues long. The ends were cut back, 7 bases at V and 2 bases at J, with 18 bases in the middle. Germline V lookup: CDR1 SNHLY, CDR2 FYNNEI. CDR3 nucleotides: TGTGCCAGCACCCAGGGGGGGGCCCCTACCTACGAGCAGTACTTC. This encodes CASTQGGAPTYEQYF. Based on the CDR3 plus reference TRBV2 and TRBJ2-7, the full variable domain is EPEVTQTPSHQVTQMGQEVILRCVPISNHLYFYWYRQILGQKVEFLVSFYNNEISEKSEIFDDQFSVERPDGSNFTLKIRSTKLEDSAMYFCASTQGGAPTYEQYFGPGTRLTVT.

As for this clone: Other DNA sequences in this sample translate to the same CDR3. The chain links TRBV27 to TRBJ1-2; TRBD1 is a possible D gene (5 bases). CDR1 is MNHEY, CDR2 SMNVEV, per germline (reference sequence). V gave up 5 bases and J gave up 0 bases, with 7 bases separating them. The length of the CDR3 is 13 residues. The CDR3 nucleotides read TGTGCCAGCAGTGTGACAGCTAACTATGGCTACACCTTC. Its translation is CASSVTANYGYTF.